The clone carrying this T cell receptor (beta chain) was detected only once. The assay was immunoSEQ multiplex PCR, and TCRdb's table has in-frame clones only and misses some. The sample includes approximately 45,000 clones, 80% to 85% of them seen just once. Documented time point: pretreatment peripheral blood. This entry belongs to a study of PD-L1 blockade in urothelial cancer. Study-level background: Patients previously received 0 to 3 chemotherapy regimens.

The CDR3 has 16 residues. In germline, CDR1 is MNHEY, CDR2 SVGAGI. V gave up 0 bases and J gave up 7 bases; unmatched junction bases: 6. The J gene is TRBJ1-3, the V gene TRBV6-5; 10 positions match TRBD1. Specimen: PBMCs, collected around atezolizumab (anti-PD-L1) treatment. The clonotype was recovered from a man over 45 with urothelial cancer. CDR3 protein: CASSYSAGQGMNTIYF. The DNA of the CDR3 is TGTGCCAGCAGTTACTCGGCGGGACAGGGGATGAACACCATATATTTT.